The present T cell receptor beta chain was sequenced within a study of cytomegalovirus exposure and HLA in healthy donors. Study-level information: Of all 380 or so donors who were genotyped, 70% to 85% belonged to the Caucasian-associated ancestry cluster. Points from the study as a whole: It was confirmed in vitro that a few of the CMV-associated chains were specific for CMV antigens. There were about 160 TCR beta chains listed as cytomegalovirus-associated.

Researchers ran the PCR with 60 Vbeta and 13 Jbeta primers. The method was immunoSEQ multiplex PCR; TCRdb's version includes in-frame clones alone and lacks a portion of them. This table holds about 130,000 clones, 70% to 90% found once. In its sample, this clone was seen once. Its antigen is still unknown. The CDR3 has 16 amino acids. Germline V gene lookup returns CDR1 MDHEN and CDR2 SYDVKM. V gave up 2 bases and J gave up 3 bases; unmatched junction bases: 9. This chain connects TRBV28 to TRBJ1-2; 7 nucleotides match TRBD1. The TCR comes from a woman in her forties in good health and CMV-seropositive. The sequenced sample was PBMCs. CDR3 sequence: CASSLGKGGYDYGYTF. Here the CDR3 DNA reads TGTGCCAGCAGTTTAGGGAAAGGGGGCTACGACTATGGCTACACCTTC.